Listed below are T cell receptor beta chains from one sample, sequenced in a study of siplizumab effects on memory and regulatory T cells. Generated by immunoSEQ multiplex PCR, the TCRdb table keeps only in-frame clones and is missing some. Among approximately 50,000 clones listed, more than 85% were seen once. The sequenced sample was CD8+ T cells sorted from blood. The receptors were gathered from a human donor in good health. The CDR3 runs from the conserved cysteine through the conserved F or W. Fields, in order: V gene, clone size, CDR3 protein. Where a row states a size, it is once, few, many or the class of an expanded clone; other rows omit it.

V: TRBV11-2; size: -; CDR3: CASSSIDRGLADTQYF
V: TRBV2; size: -; CDR3: CASSGRTYGYTF
V: TRBV11-2; size: -; CDR3: CASTLLNSGDSSNEKLFF
V: TRBV11-3; size: -; CDR3: CASSLGTGTEAFF
V: TRBV27; size: -; CDR3: CASSFQGTEQYF
V: TRBV6-1; size: -; CDR3: CASSEIGGTGTDTQYF
V: TRBV5-8; size: -; CDR3: CASSRRQGAYGYTF
V: TRBV11-3; size: -; CDR3: CASSLVGGRVDYEQYF
V: TRBV6-4; size: -; CDR3: CASSDGTGGADTQYF
V: TRBV28; size: few; CDR3: CASSLWQGADTQYF
V: TRBV5-6; size: -; CDR3: CASSLAGAGGTYEQYF
V: TRBV4-1; size: -; CDR3: CASSQGGDEQYF
V: TRBV28; size: -; CDR3: CASSFMEATDTQYF
V: TRBV30; size: -; CDR3: CAWSVQWAYEQYF
V: TRBV6-5; size: -; CDR3: CASSTGTGWDGELFF
V: TRBV4-1; size: -; CDR3: CASSPLAGDADEQFF
V: TRBV28; size: once; CDR3: CASSTTTGWASGNTIYF
V: TRBV2; size: -; CDR3: CASSLSTGRGSEQYF
V: TRBV9; size: -; CDR3: CASSVQVREADTQYF
V: TRBV27; size: -; CDR3: CASSRDRGVYNEQFF
V: TRBV19; size: -; CDR3: CASSQAVGTEAFF
V: TRBV21-1; size: -; CDR3: CASSKALSRNEQFF
V: TRBV5-1; size: -; CDR3: CASSLAGGYTF
V: TRBV18; size: -; CDR3: CASSPLVAASTDTQYF
V: TRBV9; size: once; CDR3: CASSSTGTADNEQFF
V: TRBV27; size: once; CDR3: CASTPLSRGMNTEAFF
V: TRBV28; size: -; CDR3: CASSFLRGGDTQYF
V: TRBV28; size: -; CDR3: CATRDRAYNQPQHF
V: TRBV19; size: -; CDR3: CASSIGRNTEAFF
V: TRBV27; size: -; CDR3: CASSMGASGSGSYNEQFF
V: TRBV9; size: -; CDR3: CASSSKRGGELFF
V: TRBV30; size: -; CDR3: CAWSPGASSGNTIYF
V: TRBV19; size: -; CDR3: CASSGTLALTNTGELFF
V: TRBV9; size: -; CDR3: CASSVVPSGVSYEQYF
V: TRBV28; size: -; CDR3: CASKAGYTQETQYF
V: TRBV19; size: -; CDR3: CASSTRVGDNNYGYTF
V: TRBV6-5; size: -; CDR3: CASSYALPGQSYEQYF
V: TRBV9; size: -; CDR3: CASSPFLGDGYTF
V: TRBV7-8; size: -; CDR3: CASSLTRWYEQYF
V: TRBV27; size: -; CDR3: CASSSIRDRGHIIRPQHF
V: TRBV5-1; size: -; CDR3: CASSEHTGQGPDSYEQYF
V: TRBV18; size: -; CDR3: CASSPRGQVAPHNEQFF
V: TRBV27; size: -; CDR3: CASSTQGNTEAFF
V: TRBV11-2; size: -; CDR3: CASSPDSTDTQYF
V: TRBV27; size: -; CDR3: CASSAIGTSVPKEGNEQFF
V: TRBV5-6; size: -; CDR3: CASSPDSQETQYF
V: TRBV19; size: -; CDR3: CASSMAPGNTEAFF
V: TRBV6-4; size: -; CDR3: CASSDSLAGDSDEQFF
V: TRBV19; size: -; CDR3: CASSIVGQGLNEQFF
V: TRBV13; size: -; CDR3: CASSFGLSGGHLYEQYF
V: TRBV9; size: -; CDR3: CASSEQTSGQETQYF
V: TRBV4-1; size: -; CDR3: CASSQGATNEKLFF
V: TRBV25-1; size: -; CDR3: CASSEWWTGALFSYEQYF
V: TRBV15; size: -; CDR3: CATSRDPAGTSYEQYF
V: TRBV7-8; size: -; CDR3: CASSPLWDSSYEQYF
V: TRBV27; size: -; CDR3: CASSLVRGRGHTEAFF
V: TRBV29-1; size: -; CDR3: CSVTENEQYF